Below are 7 T cell receptor beta chains sequenced from a single sample in a study of blood T cell repertoires in COVID-19. Assay: immunoSEQ multiplex PCR; the TCRdb copy retains only in-frame clones and omits some. This repertoire shows 300,000 to 350,000 clones, about 83% found once; its top ten account for around 3%. Material for sequencing was peripheral blood. The receptor set was obtained from a man aged 25 to 40 with active or convalescent COVID-19.

The chain combines TRBV29-1 with TRBJ1-1; D is possibly TRBD1 (5 bases). The CDR3 extends over 13 amino acids. The germline CDR1 and CDR2 sequences are SQVTM and ANQGSEA. Trimming left V 4 bases short and J 3 bases short, with 12 bases between. CDR3 amino acids: CSVGMTEDTEAFF. CDR3 DNA sequence: TGCAGCGTTGGGATGACAGAAGACACTGAAGCTTTCTTT.

The rearrangement uses TRBV3-1 (or the pseudogene TRBV3-2) and TRBJ1-1; D gene ambiguous. CDR1 and CDR2 from the germline V gene are LGHDT and YNNKEL (reference sequence). V was trimmed by 0 bases and J by 1 base, leaving 6 bases between them. The CDR3 spans 14 residues. The CDR3 DNA sequence: TGTGCCAGCAGCCAAGAGGAGGAGAACACTGAAGCTTTCTTT. Translated, it gives CASSQEEENTEAFF.

The gene calls are TRBV5-1 and TRBJ1-1; a possible D gene is TRBD1 (5 bases). Germline V gene data show CDR1 as SGHRS and CDR2 as YFSETQ. V was shortened by 2 bases and J by 0 bases, with 8 bases between the two germline ends. The CDR3 is 14 amino acids. CDR3 amino acids: CASSLWGMNTEAFF. The CDR3 nucleotides are TGCGCCAGCAGCTTATGGGGCATGAACACTGAAGCTTTCTTT. Together with reference TRBV5-1 and TRBJ1-1, the CDR3 gives the full variable domain: KAGVTQTPRYLIKTRGQQVTLSCSPISGHRSVSWYQQTPGQGLQFLFEYFSETQRNKGNFPGRFSGRQFSNSRSEMNVSTLELGDSALYLCASSLWGMNTEAFFGQGTRLTVV.

V is TRBV30 and J is TRBJ2-1; 15 bases line up with TRBD2. Germline assignment: CDR1 GTSNPN and CDR2 SVGIG (reference sequence). V lost 7 bases and J lost 7; bases outside the gene matches: 17. This CDR3 has 18 amino acids. The CDR3 loop reads CALTTLRTSGGAGNEQFF. The CDR3 DNA reads as TGTGCCTTGACAACTCTTAGGACTAGCGGGGGGGCAGGGAATGAGCAGTTCTTC.

The rearrangement joins TRBV19 to TRBJ1-2; D uncertain. V dropped 5 bases and J dropped 6 bases, with 13 bases sitting between them. Germline V gene sequence: CDR1 LNHDA, CDR2 SQIVND (reference sequence). This CDR3 region has 13 residues. CDR3 loop: CASSGRPGNGYTF. CDR3 nucleotide sequence: TGTGCCAGTAGTGGCCGGCCGGGGAATGGCTACACCTTC.

In DNA, the CDR3 is TGTGCCAGCAGTTCCCTCTGGGCACCCATCACCTACGAGCAGTACTTC. Residues: CASSSLWAPITYEQYF. The V and J genes are TRBV28 and TRBJ2-7; D call uncertain. This CDR3 is 16 amino acids long. The V end was cut by 4 bases, the J end by 2 bases, with 18 bases between. Per germline, CDR1 MDHEN and CDR2 SYDVKM.

CDR3 sequence reads: CASSPNYSNQPQHF. The CDR3 DNA sequence: TGTGCCAGCAGCCCCAACTATAGCAATCAGCCCCAGCATTTT. V gene TRBV3-1 (or the pseudogene TRBV3-2) combines with J gene TRBJ1-5; D unclear. This CDR3 has 14 residues. Germline V lookup: CDR1 LGHDT, CDR2 YNNKEL (reference sequence). V was shortened by 4 bases and J by 0 bases, with 7 bases between the two germline ends.